This T cell receptor (beta chain) was retrieved from a study of T-cell memory formation after mild COVID-19. Study observations and caveats: Pre-infection memory carried some responding clones, suggesting that cross-reactive memory joined. Clones that shrank (day 15 to 85) were balanced CD4/CD8, whereas later expanders leaned CD4+.

This clonotype was seen a few times. Its antigen is not identified. In TCRdb, the 5' RACE reads were re-called with MiXCR into one record per CDR3 protein. The top ten hold 41% of the sample, which has 65,000 to 95,000 distinct CDR3 sequences, about 13% seen once. The source material was PBMCs or a T cell subset sorted from them (not recorded which). This receptor was obtained from a man younger than 30 who had mild COVID-19 (a few samples of this study predate the infection). Cell type and time point are not known.

Written as DNA, the CDR3 is TGTGCCAGCAGTGAAGAAGCGGTAGGTGAGCAGTTCTTC. As protein: CASSEEAVGEQFF. The rearrangement links TRBV6-1 to TRBJ2-1; D possibly corresponds to TRBD2 (5 bases). This CDR3 is 13 amino acids long. V gave up 1 base and J gave up 9 bases, with 10 bases separating them. Germline V lookup: CDR1 MNHNS, CDR2 SASEGT.